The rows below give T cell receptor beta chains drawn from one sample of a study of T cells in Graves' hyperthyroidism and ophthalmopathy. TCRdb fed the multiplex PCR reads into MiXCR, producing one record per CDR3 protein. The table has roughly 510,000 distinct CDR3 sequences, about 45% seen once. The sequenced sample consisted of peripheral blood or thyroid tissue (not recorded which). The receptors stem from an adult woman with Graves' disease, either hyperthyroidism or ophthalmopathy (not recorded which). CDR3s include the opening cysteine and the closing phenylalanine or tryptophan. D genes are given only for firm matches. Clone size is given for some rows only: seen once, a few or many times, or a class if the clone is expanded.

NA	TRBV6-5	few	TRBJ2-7	TGTGCCAGCAATCCGACCCAGTTCTCTTACTACGAGCAGTACTTC	CASNPTQFSYYEQYF
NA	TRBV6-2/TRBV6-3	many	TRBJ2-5	TGTGCCAGCAGCCCTAGTCGAATAGAGACCCAGTACTTC	CASSPSRIETQYF
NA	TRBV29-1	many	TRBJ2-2	TGCAGCGTTGAGGAGGGAGAGCTGTTTTTT	CSVEEGELFF
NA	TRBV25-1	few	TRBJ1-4	TGTGCCAGCAGTGAAGAGGGGTTTGGAGCTAATGAAAAACTGTTTTTT	CASSEEGFGANEKLFF
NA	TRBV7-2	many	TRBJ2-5	TGTGCCAGCAGCTCTTGGACAGAAGAGACCCAGTACTTC	CASSSWTEETQYF
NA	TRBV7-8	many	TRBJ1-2	TGTGCCAGCAGCTTAGGAACCTCTAACTATGGCTACACCTTC	CASSLGTSNYGYTF
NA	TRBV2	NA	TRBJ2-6	TGTGCCAGCAGCGAAAACAGGGAAAGCACTGAAGCTTTC	CASSENRESTEAF
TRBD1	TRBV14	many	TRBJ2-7	TGTGCCAGCAGCACCCGGACAGGGTCTTTAGGCGAGCAGTACTTC	CASSTRTGSLGEQYF
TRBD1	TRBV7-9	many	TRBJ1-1	TGTGCCAGCACCCCATGGACAGGGGGTAACACTGAAGCTTTCTTT	CASTPWTGGNTEAFF
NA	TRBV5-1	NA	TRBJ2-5	TGCGCCAGCAGCGATGAAAGGGTAGGGAAAGAGACCCAGTACTTC	CASSDERVGKETQYF
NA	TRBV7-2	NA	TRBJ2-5	TGTGCCAGCAGTACAATGGGACGGCAAGAGACCCAGTACTTC	CASSTMGRQETQYF
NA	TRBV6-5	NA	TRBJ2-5	TGTGCCAGCACCCCAGACAGTGTGCTGAAAGAGACCCAGTACTTC	CASTPDSVLKETQYF
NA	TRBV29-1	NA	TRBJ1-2	TGCAGCGTTCAGGTCACCCTTGGCGGCGGCTACACCTTC	CSVQVTLGGGYTF
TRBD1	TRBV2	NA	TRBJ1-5	TGTGCCAGCGGGAGGACAGGGCCAAATCAGCCCCAGCATTTT	CASGRTGPNQPQHF
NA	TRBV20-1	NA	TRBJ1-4	TGCAGTGCTAGAGATCCTAGGGCTCATGAAAAACTGTTTTTT	CSARDPRAHEKLFF
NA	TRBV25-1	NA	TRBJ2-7	TGTGCCAGCAGCACCGACAACGGGACACCATTCGAGCAGTACTTC	CASSTDNGTPFEQYF
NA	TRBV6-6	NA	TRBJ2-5	TGTGCCAGCAGTTACGGGGGACGGGGAGAGACCCAGTACTTC	CASSYGGRGETQYF
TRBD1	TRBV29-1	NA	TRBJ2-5	TGCAGCTTCGGACAGGGGGCGCGGGTCCAGTACTTC	CSFGQGARVQYF
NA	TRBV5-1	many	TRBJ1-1	TGCGCCAGCACCCTTCTGGAGAACACTGAAGCTTTCTTT	CASTLLENTEAFF
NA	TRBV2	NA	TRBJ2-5	TGTGCCAGCAGTGATGGAGTAGGACTAGAGACCCAGTACTTC	CASSDGVGLETQYF
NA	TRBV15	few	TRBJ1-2	TGTGCCACCAGCAGAGATTCTGAGGGATCAAACTATGGCTACACCTTC	CATSRDSEGSNYGYTF
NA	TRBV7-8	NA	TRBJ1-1	TGTGCCAGCAGCCTATCGAAACATTTAGGGTGGGCTTTCTTT	CASSLSKHLGWAFF
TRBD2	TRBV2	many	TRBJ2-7	TGTGCCAGCAGGACATTAGCGGGGGGGAGCTACGAGCAGTACTTC	CASRTLAGGSYEQYF
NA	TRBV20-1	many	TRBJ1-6	TGCAGTGCTACACTCAGTCTTAATTCACCCCTCCACTTT	CSATLSLNSPLHF
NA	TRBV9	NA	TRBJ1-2	TGTGCCAGCAGCGTAAGCGACAGTCTTTTAAACTATGGCTACACCTTC	CASSVSDSLLNYGYTF
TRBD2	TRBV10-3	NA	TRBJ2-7	TGTGCCAGCGGGGGGCTCTACGAGCAGTACTTC	CASGGLYEQYF
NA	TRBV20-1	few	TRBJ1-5	TGCAGTGCTAGCGGGGGGGGAGCGGCCTACGAGCATTTT	CSASGGGAAYEHF
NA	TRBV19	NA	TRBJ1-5	TGTGCCAGTAGCCCAGACAGGACGTATCAGCCCCAGCATTTT	CASSPDRTYQPQHF
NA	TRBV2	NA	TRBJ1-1	TGTGCCAGCAGTGACGCAGGGACCGAGGAAGCTTTCTTT	CASSDAGTEEAFF
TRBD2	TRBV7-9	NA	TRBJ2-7	TGTGCCAGCAGCCCGGGGGGACTAGCGGGGGTCGCCTACGAGCAGTACTTC	CASSPGGLAGVAYEQYF
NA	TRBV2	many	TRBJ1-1	TGTGCCAGCAGTGTCAGGAACACTGAAGCTTTCTTT	CASSVRNTEAFF
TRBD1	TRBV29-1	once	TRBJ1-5	TGCAGCGTTGAAGGGACAGGGCAGGGGCCCCAGCATTTT	CSVEGTGQGPQHF